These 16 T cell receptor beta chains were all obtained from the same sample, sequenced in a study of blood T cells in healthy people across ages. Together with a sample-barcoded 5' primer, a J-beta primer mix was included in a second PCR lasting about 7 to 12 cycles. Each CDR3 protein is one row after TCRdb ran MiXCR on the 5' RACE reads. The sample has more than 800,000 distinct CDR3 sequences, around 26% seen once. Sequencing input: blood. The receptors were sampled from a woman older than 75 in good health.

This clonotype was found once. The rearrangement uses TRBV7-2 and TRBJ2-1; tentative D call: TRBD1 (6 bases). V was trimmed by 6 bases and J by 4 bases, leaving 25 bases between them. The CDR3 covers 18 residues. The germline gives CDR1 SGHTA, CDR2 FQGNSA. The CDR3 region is CASSFHPLDGQLYNEQFF. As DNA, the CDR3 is TGTGCCAGCAGTTTTCATCCGCTTGACGGACAGCTTTACAATGAGCAGTTCTTC.

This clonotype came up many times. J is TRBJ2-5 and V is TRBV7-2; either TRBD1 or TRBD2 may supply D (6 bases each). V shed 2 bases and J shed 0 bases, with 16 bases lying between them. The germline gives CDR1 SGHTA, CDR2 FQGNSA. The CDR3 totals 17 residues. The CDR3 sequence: CASSLSGGAGNQETQYF. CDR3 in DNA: TGTGCCAGCAGCTTATCCGGGGGCGCGGGGAACCAAGAGACCCAGTACTTC. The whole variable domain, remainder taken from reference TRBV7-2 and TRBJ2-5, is GAGVSQSPSNKVTEKGKDVELRCDPISGHTALYWYRQSLGQGLEFLIYFQGNSAPDKSGLPSDRFSAERTGGSVSTLTIQRTQQEDSAVYLCASSLSGGAGNQETQYFGPGTRLLVL.

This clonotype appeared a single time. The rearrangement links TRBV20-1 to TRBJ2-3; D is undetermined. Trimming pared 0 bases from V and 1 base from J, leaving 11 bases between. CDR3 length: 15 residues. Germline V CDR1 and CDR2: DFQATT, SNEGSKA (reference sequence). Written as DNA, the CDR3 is TGCAGTGCTAGAGAGCGTATCAGAGGCACAGATACGCAGTATTTT. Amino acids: CSARERIRGTDTQYF.

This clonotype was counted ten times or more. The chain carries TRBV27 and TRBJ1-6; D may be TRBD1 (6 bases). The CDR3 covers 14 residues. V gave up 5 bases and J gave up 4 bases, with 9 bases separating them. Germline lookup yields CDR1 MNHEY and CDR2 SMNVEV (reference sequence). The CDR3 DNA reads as TGTGCCAGCAGTGTTCAGGGGTATAATTCACCCCTCCACTTT. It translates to CASSVQGYNSPLHF.

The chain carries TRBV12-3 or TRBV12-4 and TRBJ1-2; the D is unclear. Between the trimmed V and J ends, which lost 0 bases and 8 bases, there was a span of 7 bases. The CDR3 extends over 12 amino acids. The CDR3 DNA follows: TGTGCCAGCAGTTTAGCGTCGGGCGGCTACACCTTC. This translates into CASSLASGGYTF.

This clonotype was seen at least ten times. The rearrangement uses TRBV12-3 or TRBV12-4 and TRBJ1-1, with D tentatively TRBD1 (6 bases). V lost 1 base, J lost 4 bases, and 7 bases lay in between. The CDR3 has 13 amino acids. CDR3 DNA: TGTGCCAGCAGTTTAGGGACAGCCACTGAAGCTTTCTTT. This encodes CASSLGTATEAFF.

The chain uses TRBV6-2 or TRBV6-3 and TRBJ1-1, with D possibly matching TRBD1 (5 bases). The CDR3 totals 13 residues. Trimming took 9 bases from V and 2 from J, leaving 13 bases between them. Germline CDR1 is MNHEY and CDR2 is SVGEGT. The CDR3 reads CASRPGTNTEAFF. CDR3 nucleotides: TGTGCCAGTCGTCCGGGGACCAACACTGAAGCTTTCTTT.

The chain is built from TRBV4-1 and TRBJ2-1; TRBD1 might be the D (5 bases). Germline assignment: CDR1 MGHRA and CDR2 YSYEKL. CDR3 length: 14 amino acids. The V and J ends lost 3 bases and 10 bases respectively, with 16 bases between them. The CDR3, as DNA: TGCGCCAGCAGCCATTTAGGGCAGGGCCAGGAGCAGTTCTTC. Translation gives CASSHLGQGQEQFF.

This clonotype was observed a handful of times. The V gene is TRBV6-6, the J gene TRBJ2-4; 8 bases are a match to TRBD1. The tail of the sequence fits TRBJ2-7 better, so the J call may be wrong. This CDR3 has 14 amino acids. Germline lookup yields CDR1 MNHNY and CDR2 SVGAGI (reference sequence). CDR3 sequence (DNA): TGTGCCAGCAGCTACGCAGGGGGCGGGTACGAGCAGTACTTC. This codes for CASSYAGGGYEQYF.

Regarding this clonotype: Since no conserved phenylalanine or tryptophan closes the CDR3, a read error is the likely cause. The CDR3 reads CASSFCIWGPRNSPLHC. The CDR3 DNA sequence: TGTGCCAGCAGCTTCTGCATTTGGGGACCCAGGAATTCACCCCTCCACTGT. This rearrangement joins TRBV7-6 to TRBJ1-6; possibly TRBD1 for D (5 bases). This CDR3 spans 17 amino acids. The germline CDR1 and CDR2 sequences are SGHVS and FNYEAQ. The ends were cut back, 3 bases at V and 7 bases at J, with 19 bases in the middle.

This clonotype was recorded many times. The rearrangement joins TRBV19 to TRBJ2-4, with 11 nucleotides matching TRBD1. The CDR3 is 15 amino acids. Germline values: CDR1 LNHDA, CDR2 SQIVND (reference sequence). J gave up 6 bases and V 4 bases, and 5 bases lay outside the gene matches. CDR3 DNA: TGTGCCAGTAGTAGAGCCGGGACAGGGGGAAACATTCAGTACTTC. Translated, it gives CASSRAGTGGNIQYF.

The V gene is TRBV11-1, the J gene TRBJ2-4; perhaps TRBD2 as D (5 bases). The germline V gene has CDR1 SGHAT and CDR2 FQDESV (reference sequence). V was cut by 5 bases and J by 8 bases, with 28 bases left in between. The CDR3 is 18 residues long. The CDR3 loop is CASSRDGGVGGIRHIQYF. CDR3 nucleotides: TGTGCCAGCAGCCGAGACGGAGGCGTAGGAGGTATTAGGCACATTCAGTACTTC.

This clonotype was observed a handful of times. CDR3 protein: CASRLPGTVNGYTF. The DNA of the CDR3 is TGTGCCAGCAGGCTCCCCGGGACAGTTAATGGCTACACCTTC. The chain couples TRBV6-2 or TRBV6-3 to TRBJ1-2; 7 nucleotides align to TRBD1. The germline gives CDR1 MNHEY, CDR2 SVGEGT. The junction had 10 bases not matched to a gene; V was cut back by 6 bases and J by 6 bases. The CDR3 runs 14 residues.

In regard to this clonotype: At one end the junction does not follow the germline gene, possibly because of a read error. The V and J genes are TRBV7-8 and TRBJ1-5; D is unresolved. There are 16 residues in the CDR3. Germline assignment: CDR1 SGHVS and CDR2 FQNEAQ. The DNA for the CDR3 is TGTGCCAGCAGCTTATCTGCCCCCCCAGGCAATCAGCCCCGGCATTTT. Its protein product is CASSLSAPPGNQPRHF.

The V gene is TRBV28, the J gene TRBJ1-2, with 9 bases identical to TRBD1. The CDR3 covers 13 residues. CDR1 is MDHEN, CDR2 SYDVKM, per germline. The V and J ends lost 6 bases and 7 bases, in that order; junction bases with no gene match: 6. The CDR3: CASRKPGQGGYTF. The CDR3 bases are TGTGCCAGCAGAAAACCGGGACAGGGTGGCTACACCTTC.

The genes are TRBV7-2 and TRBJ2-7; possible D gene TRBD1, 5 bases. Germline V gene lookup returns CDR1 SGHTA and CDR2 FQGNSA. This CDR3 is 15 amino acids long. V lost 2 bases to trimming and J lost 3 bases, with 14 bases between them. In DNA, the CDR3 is TGTGCCAGCAGCTTACCCGACAGTTCAGTCTACGAGCAGTACTTC. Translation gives CASSLPDSSVYEQYF.